The rows below give T cell receptor beta chains drawn from one sample of a study of CD4 T cells in relation to SARS-CoV-2 and coronaviruses. Assay: immunoSEQ multiplex PCR; the TCRdb copy retains only in-frame clones and omits some. The repertoire holds roughly 21,000 clones, with approximately 76% as singletons. Their target antigens are unknown. The source material was CD4+ T cells from PBMCs, cultured in vitro. These receptors all stem from a human donor in good health. CDR3s include the opening cysteine and the closing phenylalanine or tryptophan. A D gene is named only where the DNA matches it firmly. Not all rows give a size; the values are once, few, many and, for expanded clones, a class.

d_call j_call clone_size v_call cdr3_aa cdr3_nt
- TRBJ2-1 - TRBV7-8 CASSFRSEQFF TGTGCCAGCAGCTTCCGAAGTGAGCAGTTCTTC
- TRBJ1-5 - TRBV19 CASRLSGDGQPQHF TGTGCCAGTAGGCTTTCGGGGGATGGTCAGCCCCAGCATTTT
- TRBJ2-5 - TRBV5-6 CASSLRTRETQYF TGTGCCAGCAGCTTGAGGACGCGGGAGACCCAGTACTTC
TRBD2 TRBJ2-3 - TRBV9 CASSVASGSFGTDTQYF TGTGCCAGCAGCGTGGCTAGCGGGAGTTTTGGCACAGATACGCAGTATTTT
- TRBJ1-1 - TRBV6-6 CASSPGTTSEAFF TGTGCCAGCAGCCCAGGGACAACCTCTGAAGCTTTCTTT
TRBD1 TRBJ2-5 - TRBV6-5 CASSYSPGQGVETQYF TGTGCCAGCAGTTACTCTCCGGGACAGGGGGTGGAGACCCAGTACTTC
- TRBJ1-6 - TRBV27 CASSGGQSFYNSPLHF TGTGCCAGCAGTGGCGGACAGAGCTTCTATAATTCACCCCTCCACTTT
TRBD2 TRBJ2-3 - TRBV7-2 CASSAWGGSSTDTQYF TGTGCCAGCAGCGCATGGGGAGGGTCTAGCACAGATACGCAGTATTTT
TRBD1 TRBJ1-4 - TRBV28 CASSVRRKQGPAEKLFF TGTGCCAGCAGTGTCCGAAGGAAACAGGGGCCGGCTGAAAAACTGTTTTTT
TRBD1 TRBJ2-4 once TRBV5-1 CASSLEGGAPKNIQYF TGCGCCAGCAGCTTGGAAGGGGGCGCCCCCAAAAACATTCAGTACTTC
- TRBJ2-1 few TRBV9 CASSVEQSYNEQFF TGTGCCAGCAGCGTAGAACAGTCCTACAATGAGCAGTTCTTC
TRBD1 TRBJ2-1 - TRBV5-4 CASSPTGVGEQFF TGTGCCAGCAGCCCCACAGGGGTGGGTGAGCAGTTCTTC
- TRBJ2-1 few TRBV6-1 CASSESTYNEQFF TGTGCCAGCAGTGAATCTACCTACAATGAGCAGTTCTTC
TRBD1 TRBJ2-7 - TRBV3-1/TRBV3-2 CASSQNRGTYEQYF TGTGCCAGCAGCCAGAACAGGGGCACCTACGAGCAGTACTTC
- TRBJ1-1 - TRBV19 CASSRRMNTEAFF TGTGCCAGCTCCAGGAGAATGAACACTGAAGCTTTCTTT
- TRBJ1-1 - TRBV9 CASSVWTLGAEAFF TGTGCCAGCAGCGTGTGGACTCTCGGGGCTGAAGCTTTCTTT
TRBD2 TRBJ2-1 - TRBV5-6 CASSFTGLSSYNEQFF TGTGCCAGCAGCTTTACGGGACTAAGCTCCTACAATGAGCAGTTCTTC
TRBD2 TRBJ2-7 - TRBV2 CASSAIAGPLSEQYF TGTGCCAGCAGTGCCATAGCGGGTCCCCTTAGCGAGCAGTACTTC
- TRBJ1-1 - TRBV5-1 CASRAVDMNTEAFF TGCGCCAGCAGGGCGGTTGACATGAACACTGAAGCTTTCTTT
TRBD2 TRBJ2-1 - TRBV4-2 CASSQYIAGGLYNEQFF TGTGCCAGCAGCCAATATATAGCGGGAGGGCTCTACAATGAGCAGTTCTTC
- TRBJ1-5 - TRBV18 CASSPQGEWGQPQHF TGTGCCAGCTCACCACAGGGGGAATGGGGTCAGCCCCAGCATTTT
TRBD1 TRBJ1-5 medium-sized TRBV29-1 CSVRDRGLDQPQHF TGCAGCGTTAGAGACAGGGGGCTCGATCAGCCCCAGCATTTT
- TRBJ2-3 once TRBV24-1 CATRGGPSTDTQYF TGTGCCACTCGAGGCGGGCCTAGCACAGATACGCAGTATTTT
- TRBJ2-7 once TRBV2 CARDRDRDPYEQYF TGTGCCAGGGATAGGGACCGAGACCCCTACGAGCAGTACTTC
- TRBJ2-7 once TRBV7-2 CASSSQAALYEQYF TGTGCCAGCAGCTCTCAGGCAGCCCTATACGAGCAGTACTTC
- TRBJ2-3 - TRBV3-1/TRBV3-2 CASSREELDTQYF TGTGCCAGCAGCCGAGAAGAGTTAGATACGCAGTATTTT
TRBD1 TRBJ2-6 once TRBV29-1 CSVSGTGSAGANVLTF TGCAGCGTTTCCGGGACAGGAAGTGCTGGGGCCAACGTCCTGACTTTC
TRBD1 TRBJ2-7 - TRBV19 CASSISGQGPYEQYF TGTGCCAGTAGTATCTCGGGACAGGGTCCCTACGAGCAGTACTTC
- TRBJ1-2 - TRBV3-1/TRBV3-2 CASSQVETAYGYTF TGTGCCAGCAGCCAAGTCGAGACAGCGTATGGCTACACCTTC
- TRBJ2-1 once TRBV9 CASSVEGSPYNEQFF TGTGCCAGCAGCGTAGAAGGGTCTCCCTACAATGAGCAGTTCTTC
- TRBJ2-7 - TRBV3-1/TRBV3-2 CASSQGSVAGQYF TGTGCCAGCAGCCAAGGGAGTGTCGCCGGGCAGTACTTC
TRBD1 TRBJ2-5 - TRBV30 CAWEPGQGRFGQYF TGTGCCTGGGAACCGGGACAGGGACGTTTTGGCCAGTACTTC
- TRBJ2-5 - TRBV6-1 CASSEVRALETQYF TGTGCCAGCAGTGAAGTCAGAGCTTTAGAGACCCAGTACTTC
- TRBJ1-1 - TRBV5-1 CASSASQMNTEAFF TGCGCCAGCAGCGCATCACAGATGAACACTGAAGCTTTCTTT
- TRBJ2-2 - TRBV5-1 CASSPSSSIRTGELFF TGCGCCAGCAGCCCAAGCTCGTCGATTCGTACCGGGGAGCTGTTTTTT
- TRBJ1-6 - TRBV5-5 CASSQGTVTSPLHF TGTGCCAGCAGCCAGGGGACGGTTACTTCACCCCTCCACTTT
- TRBJ2-2 few TRBV4-2 CASSRTNTGELFF TGTGCCAGCAGCCGCACCAACACCGGGGAGCTGTTTTTT
- TRBJ1-3 - TRBV19 CASRTLWNTIYF TGTGCCAGTAGAACTCTATGGAACACCATATATTTT
- TRBJ2-1 once TRBV9 CASSVQGVGDNEQFF TGTGCCAGCAGCGTACAAGGGGTGGGAGACAATGAGCAGTTCTTC
TRBD2 TRBJ2-1 - TRBV7-3 CASSLTGRLAGVNEQFF TGTGCCAGCAGCTTAACGGGTCGACTAGCGGGAGTCAATGAGCAGTTCTTC
- TRBJ2-5 few TRBV7-2 CASSPQSNLKTQYF TGTGCCAGCAGCCCCCAATCGAATTTAAAGACCCAGTACTTC
- TRBJ2-3 - TRBV3-1/TRBV3-2 CASSQGRPSATQYF TGTGCCAGCAGCCAAGGTCGGCCATCGGCTACGCAGTATTTT
TRBD1 TRBJ2-7 once TRBV6-5 CASSKKPGQGSEQYF TGTGCCAGCAGTAAAAAACCGGGACAGGGGTCCGAGCAGTACTTC
TRBD1 TRBJ2-5 once TRBV19 CASSLGQGAKETQYF TGTGCCAGTAGTTTGGGGCAGGGGGCGAAGGAGACCCAGTACTTC
- TRBJ1-1 - TRBV29-1 CSANRERTEAFF TGCAGCGCTAACAGGGAGAGGACTGAAGCTTTCTTT
- TRBJ1-4 few TRBV5-1 CASSLGQITEKLFF TGCGCCAGCAGCTTGGGGCAGATTACGGAAAAACTGTTTTTT
- TRBJ2-1 - TRBV7-3 CASSLFGTLNVDEQFF TGTGCCAGCAGCTTATTCGGGACTCTCAATGTGGATGAGCAGTTCTTC
- TRBJ2-2 - TRBV24-1 CATSGQGLTGELFF TGTGCCACCAGTGGTCAGGGGCTCACCGGGGAGCTGTTTTTT
TRBD1 TRBJ1-5 - TRBV18 CASSPNEGAQPQHF TGTGCCAGCTCACCAAATGAGGGGGCTCAGCCCCAGCATTTT
- TRBJ2-1 - TRBV18 CASSPPLATDEQFF TGTGCCAGCTCACCACCCCTAGCCACCGATGAGCAGTTCTTC
- TRBJ1-3 few TRBV5-1 CASSLGSSGNTIYF TGCGCCAGCAGCTTGGGGAGCTCTGGAAACACCATATATTTT
TRBD2 TRBJ2-5 once TRBV7-2 CASSLPGGLETQYF TGTGCCAGCAGCTTACCGGGGGGGCTTGAGACCCAGTACTTC
- TRBJ1-2 - TRBV28 CASSLVREDYGYTF TGTGCCAGCAGTTTAGTTCGAGAGGACTATGGCTACACCTTC
TRBD2 TRBJ2-4 - TRBV5-6 CASSLVAGGQNIQYF TGTGCCAGCAGCTTGGTAGCGGGAGGACAGAACATTCAGTACTTC
- TRBJ2-2 - TRBV5-1 CASSSAGPSQAGELFF TGCGCCAGCAGCTCGGCGGGGCCCTCCCAGGCCGGGGAGCTGTTTTTT